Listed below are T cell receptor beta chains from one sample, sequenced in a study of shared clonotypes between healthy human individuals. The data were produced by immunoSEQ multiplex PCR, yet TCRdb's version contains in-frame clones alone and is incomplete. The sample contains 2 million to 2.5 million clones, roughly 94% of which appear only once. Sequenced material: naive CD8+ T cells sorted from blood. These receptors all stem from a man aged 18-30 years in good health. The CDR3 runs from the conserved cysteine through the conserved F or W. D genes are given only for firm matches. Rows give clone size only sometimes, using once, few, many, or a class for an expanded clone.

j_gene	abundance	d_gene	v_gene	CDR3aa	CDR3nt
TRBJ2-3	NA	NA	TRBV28	CASSSPRLGRPTLGTQYF	TGTGCCAGCAGTTCCCCCCGGCTGGGCCGGCCCACATTAGGTACGCAGTATTTT
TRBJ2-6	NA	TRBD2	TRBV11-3	CASSPSGFGTGANVLTF	TGTGCCAGCAGCCCTAGCGGCTTTGGTACTGGGGCCAACGTCCTGACTTTC
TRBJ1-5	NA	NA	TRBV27	CASGPAGVLGNQPQHF	TGTGCCAGCGGGCCCGCTGGGGTTTTGGGCAATCAGCCCCAGCATTTT
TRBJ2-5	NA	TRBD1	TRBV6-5	CASSYWTGLQETQYF	TGTGCCAGCAGTTATTGGACAGGGCTCCAAGAGACCCAGTACTTC
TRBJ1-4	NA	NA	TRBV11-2	CASSLGEKLFF	TGTGCCAGCAGCTTAGGGGAAAAACTGTTTTTT
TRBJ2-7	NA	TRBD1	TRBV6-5	CASSYLGQWSYEQYF	TGTGCCAGCAGTTACCTGGGACAGTGGTCCTACGAGCAGTACTTC
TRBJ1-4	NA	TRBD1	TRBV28	CASSLSPRQGGEKLFF	TGTGCCAGCAGTTTATCCCCGAGACAGGGTGGTGAAAAACTGTTTTTT
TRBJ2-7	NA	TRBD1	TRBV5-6	CASHDGTGEHYEQYF	TGTGCCAGCCACGACGGGACAGGGGAACACTACGAGCAGTACTTC
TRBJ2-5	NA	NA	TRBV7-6	CASSAGGRGETQYF	TGTGCCAGCAGCGCCGGAGGGCGAGGAGAGACCCAGTACTTC
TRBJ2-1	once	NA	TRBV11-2	CASSSSSEQFF	TGTGCCAGCAGCTCTAGCTCGGAGCAGTTCTTC
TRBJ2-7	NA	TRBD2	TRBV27	CASSLSVGTRTYEQYF	TGTGCCAGCAGTTTATCGGTGGGGACTAGAACCTACGAGCAGTACTTC
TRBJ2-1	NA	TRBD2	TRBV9	CASSVGTSAQDDNEQFF	TGTGCCAGCAGCGTAGGGACTAGCGCACAAGATGACAATGAGCAGTTCTTC
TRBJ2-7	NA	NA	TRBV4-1	CASSQVRTDSYEQYF	TGCGCCAGCAGCCAAGTCCGGACAGACTCCTACGAGCAGTACTTC
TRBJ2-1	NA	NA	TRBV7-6	CASSLQGGGLMYNEQFF	TGTGCCAGCAGCTTGCAGGGTGGTGGGCTGATGTACAATGAGCAGTTCTTC
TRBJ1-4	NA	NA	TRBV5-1	CASSLVGIGEKLFF	TGCGCCAGCAGCTTGGTCGGGATAGGAGAAAAACTGTTTTTT
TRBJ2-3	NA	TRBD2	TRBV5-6	CASSPTRLAIDTQYF	TGTGCCAGCAGCCCAACGAGACTAGCAATCGATACGCAGTATTTT
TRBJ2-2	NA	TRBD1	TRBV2	CASSDLLFKYGTGGTGELFF	TGTGCCAGCAGTGATCTTCTCTTTAAGTACGGGACAGGGGGTACCGGGGAGCTGTTTTTT
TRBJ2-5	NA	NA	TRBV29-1	CSVSQGPETQYF	TGCAGCGTTAGTCAGGGTCCAGAGACCCAGTACTTC
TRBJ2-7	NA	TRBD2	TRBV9	CASSVGTSRTYEQYF	TGTGCCAGCAGCGTCGGGACTAGCAGAACCTACGAGCAGTACTTC
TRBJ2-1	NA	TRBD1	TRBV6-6	CASQGVYNEQFF	TGTGCCAGTCAGGGGGTCTACAATGAGCAGTTCTTC
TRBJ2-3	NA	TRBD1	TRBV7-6	CASSPGTGWADTQYF	TGTGCCAGCAGCCCCGGGACAGGGTGGGCAGATACGCAGTATTTT
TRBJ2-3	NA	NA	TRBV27	CASSTYAETDTQYF	TGTGCCAGCAGTACGTATGCAGAGACAGATACGCAGTATTTT
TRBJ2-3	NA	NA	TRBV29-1	CSVVAGTDTQYF	TGCAGCGTTGTGGCAGGGACAGATACGCAGTATTTT
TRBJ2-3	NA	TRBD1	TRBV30	CAWSEGQPSTDTQYF	TGTGCCTGGAGCGAGGGACAGCCTAGCACAGATACGCAGTATTTT
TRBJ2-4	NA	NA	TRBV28	CASSSGGGSAKNIQYF	TGTGCCAGCAGCAGCGGAGGGGGCTCGGCCAAAAACATTCAGTACTTC
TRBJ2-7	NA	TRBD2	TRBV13	CASSSSSTSGDPYEQYF	TGTGCCAGCAGCTCCTCTTCGACTAGCGGGGACCCCTACGAGCAGTACTTC
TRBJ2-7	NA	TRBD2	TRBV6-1	CASSEGLAGDYEQYF	TGTGCCAGCAGTGAGGGACTAGCGGGGGACTACGAGCAGTACTTC
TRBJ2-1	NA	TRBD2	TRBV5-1	CASSPGLAGIYNEQFF	TGCGCCAGCAGCCCTGGACTAGCGGGTATCTACAATGAGCAGTTCTTC
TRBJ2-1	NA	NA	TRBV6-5	CASTPVGSYNEQFF	TGTGCCAGCACCCCAGTTGGCTCCTACAATGAGCAGTTCTTC
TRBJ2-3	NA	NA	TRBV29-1	CSVEGGISTDTQYF	TGCAGCGTTGAAGGGGGTATTAGCACAGATACGCAGTATTTT
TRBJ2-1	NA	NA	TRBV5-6	CASCRSSYNEQFF	TGTGCCAGCTGTAGGAGCTCCTACAATGAGCAGTTCTTC
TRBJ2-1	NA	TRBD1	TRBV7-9	CASSLGDREDNEQFF	TGTGCCAGCAGCTTAGGAGACAGGGAAGACAATGAGCAGTTCTTC
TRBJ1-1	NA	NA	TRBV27	CASSLQTGFNTEAFF	TGTGCCAGCAGTCTACAGACAGGTTTTAACACTGAAGCTTTCTTT
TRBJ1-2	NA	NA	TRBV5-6	CASSDPLPRGGYTF	TGTGCCAGCAGCGACCCTCTCCCTCGGGGTGGCTACACCTTC
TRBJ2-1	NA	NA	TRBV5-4	CASSLVEGANEQFF	TGTGCCAGCAGCTTGGTGGAGGGGGCTAATGAGCAGTTCTTC
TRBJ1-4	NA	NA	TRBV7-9	CASSFGSEEPNEKLFF	TGTGCCAGCAGCTTCGGCTCTGAAGAGCCTAATGAAAAACTGTTTTTT
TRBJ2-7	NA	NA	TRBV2	CASSEALPSAESYEQYF	TGTGCCAGCAGTGAAGCGCTTCCTAGCGCCGAATCCTACGAGCAGTACTTC
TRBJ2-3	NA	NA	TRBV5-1	CASRGGTDTQYF	TGCGCCAGCAGGGGGGGCACAGATACGCAGTATTTT
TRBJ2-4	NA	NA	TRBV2	CASSAMDAFLAKNIQYF	TGTGCCAGCAGTGCAATGGACGCCTTTCTAGCCAAAAACATTCAGTACTTC
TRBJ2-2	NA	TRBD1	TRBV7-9	CASSPTRGQGESTGELFF	TGTGCCAGCAGCCCAACACGGGGACAGGGGGAAAGCACCGGGGAGCTGTTTTTT
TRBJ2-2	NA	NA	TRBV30	CAWSVDLNTGELFF	TGTGCCTGGAGTGTCGATTTGAACACCGGGGAGCTGTTTTTT
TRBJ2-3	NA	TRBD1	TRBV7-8	CASSTPGTVLVGSSTDTQYF	TGTGCCAGCAGCACCCCGGGGACAGTCCTTGTAGGTTCTAGCACAGATACGCAGTATTTT
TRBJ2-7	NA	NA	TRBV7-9	CASSYGGQGEQYF	TGTGCCAGCAGTTACGGGGGGCAAGGCGAGCAGTACTTC
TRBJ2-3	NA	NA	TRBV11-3	CASSSPNTDTQYF	TGTGCCAGCAGCAGCCCGAACACAGATACGCAGTATTTT
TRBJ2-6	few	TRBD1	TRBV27	CASTLTGGAGANVLTF	TGTGCCAGCACCTTAACAGGGGGCGCTGGGGCCAACGTCCTGACTTTC
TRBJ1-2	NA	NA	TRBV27	CASSKTALRGYTF	TGTGCCAGCAGCAAGACGGCCCTCCGGGGCTACACCTTC
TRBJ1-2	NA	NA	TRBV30	CAWSVGQGYGYTF	TGTGCCTGGAGTGTAGGGCAGGGATATGGCTACACCTTC
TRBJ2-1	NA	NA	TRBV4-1	CASSQAELSYEQFF	TGCGCCAGCAGCCAAGCGGAGTTATCCTATGAGCAGTTCTTC
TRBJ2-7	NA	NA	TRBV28	CASSREIWGSYEQYF	TGTGCCAGCAGCCGAGAGATCTGGGGGTCCTACGAGCAGTACTTC
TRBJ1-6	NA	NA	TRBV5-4	CASSLGVNSPLHF	TGTGCCAGCAGCTTAGGCGTTAATTCACCCCTCCACTTT
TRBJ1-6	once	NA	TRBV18	CASSPPGGGGSYNSPLHF	TGTGCCAGCTCACCGCCAGGTGGAGGGGGCTCCTATAATTCACCCCTCCACTTT
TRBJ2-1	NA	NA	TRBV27	CASHGWGDEQFF	TGTGCCAGCCACGGGTGGGGGGATGAGCAGTTCTTC